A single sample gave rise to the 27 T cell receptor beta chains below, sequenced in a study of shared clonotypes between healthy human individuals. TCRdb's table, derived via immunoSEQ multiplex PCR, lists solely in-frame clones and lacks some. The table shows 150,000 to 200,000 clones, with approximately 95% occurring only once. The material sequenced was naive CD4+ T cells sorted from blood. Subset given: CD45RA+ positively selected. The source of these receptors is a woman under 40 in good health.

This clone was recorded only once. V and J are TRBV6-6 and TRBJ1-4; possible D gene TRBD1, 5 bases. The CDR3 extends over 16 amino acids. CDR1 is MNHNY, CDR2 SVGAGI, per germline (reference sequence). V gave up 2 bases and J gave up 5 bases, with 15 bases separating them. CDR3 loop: CASSYRGGISNEKLFF. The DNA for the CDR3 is TGTGCCAGCAGTTACAGGGGTGGAATATCCAATGAAAAACTGTTTTTT.

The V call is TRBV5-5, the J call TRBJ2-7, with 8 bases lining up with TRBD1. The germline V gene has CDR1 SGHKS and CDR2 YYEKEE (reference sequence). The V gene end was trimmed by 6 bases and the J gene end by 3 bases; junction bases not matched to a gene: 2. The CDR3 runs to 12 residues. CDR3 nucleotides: TGTGCCAGCACGACAGGGGTCTACGAGCAGTACTTC. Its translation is CASTTGVYEQYF.

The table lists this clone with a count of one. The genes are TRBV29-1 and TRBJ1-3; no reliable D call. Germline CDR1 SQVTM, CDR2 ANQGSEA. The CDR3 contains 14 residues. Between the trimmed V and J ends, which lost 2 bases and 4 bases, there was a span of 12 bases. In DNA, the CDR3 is TGCAGCGTTGAATCTAAAGGGCGAGGAAACACCATATATTTT. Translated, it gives CSVESKGRGNTIYF.

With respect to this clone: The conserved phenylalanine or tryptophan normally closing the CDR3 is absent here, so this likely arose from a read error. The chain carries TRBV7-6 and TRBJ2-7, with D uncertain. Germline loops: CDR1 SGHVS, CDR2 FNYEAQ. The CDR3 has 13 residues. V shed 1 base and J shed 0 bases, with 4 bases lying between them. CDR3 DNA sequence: TGTGCCAGCAGCTTAGGGCGCTCCTACGAGCAGTACCTC. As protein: CASSLGRSYEQYL.

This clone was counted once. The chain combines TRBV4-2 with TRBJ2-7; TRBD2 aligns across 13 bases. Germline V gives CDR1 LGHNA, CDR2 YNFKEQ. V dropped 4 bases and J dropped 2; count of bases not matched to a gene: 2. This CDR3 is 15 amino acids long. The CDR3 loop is CASSPGLAGTYEQYF. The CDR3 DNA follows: TGTGCCAGCAGCCCGGGACTAGCGGGGACCTACGAGCAGTACTTC.

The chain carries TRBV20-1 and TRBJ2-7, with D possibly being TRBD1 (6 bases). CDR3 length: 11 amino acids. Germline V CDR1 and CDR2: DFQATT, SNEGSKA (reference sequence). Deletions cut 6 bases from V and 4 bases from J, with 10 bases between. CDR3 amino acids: CSARGQYEQYF. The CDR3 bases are TGCAGTGCCCGTGGACAGTACGAGCAGTACTTC.

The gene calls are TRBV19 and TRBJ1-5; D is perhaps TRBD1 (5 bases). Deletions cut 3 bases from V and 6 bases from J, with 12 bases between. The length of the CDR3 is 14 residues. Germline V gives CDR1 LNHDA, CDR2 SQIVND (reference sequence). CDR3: CASSIVRGPQPQHF. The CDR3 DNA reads TGTGCCAGTAGTATCGTGAGGGGACCTCAGCCCCAGCATTTT.

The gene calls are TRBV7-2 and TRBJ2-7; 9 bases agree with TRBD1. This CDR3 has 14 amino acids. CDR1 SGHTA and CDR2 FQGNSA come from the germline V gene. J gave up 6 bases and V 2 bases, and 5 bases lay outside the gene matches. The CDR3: CASSLRDRVGEQYF. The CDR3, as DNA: TGTGCCAGCAGCTTAAGGGACAGGGTGGGCGAGCAGTACTTC.

The CDR3 loop is CAIRREGSGNQPQHF. CDR3 DNA sequence: TGTGCCATCCGGAGGGAGGGATCAGGCAATCAGCCCCAGCATTTT. The chain is built from TRBV10-3 and TRBJ1-5; D unclear. Per the germline V gene, CDR1 is ENHRY and CDR2 is SYGVKD. CDR3 length equals 15 residues. Trimming pared 8 bases from V and 2 bases from J, leaving 16 bases between.

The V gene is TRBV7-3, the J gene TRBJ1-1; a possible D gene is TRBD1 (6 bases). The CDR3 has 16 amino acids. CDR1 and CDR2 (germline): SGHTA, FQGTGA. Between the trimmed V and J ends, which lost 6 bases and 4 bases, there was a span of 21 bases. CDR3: CASSKVGGAGSTEAFF. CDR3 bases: TGTGCCAGCAGTAAGGTGGGGGGCGCCGGGAGCACTGAAGCTTTCTTT.

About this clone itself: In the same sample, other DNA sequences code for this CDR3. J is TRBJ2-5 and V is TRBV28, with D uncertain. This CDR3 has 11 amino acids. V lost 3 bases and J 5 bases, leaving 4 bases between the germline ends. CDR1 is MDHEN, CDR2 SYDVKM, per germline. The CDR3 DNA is TGTGCCAGCAGTTTCAGGGAGACCCAGTACTTC. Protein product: CASSFRETQYF.

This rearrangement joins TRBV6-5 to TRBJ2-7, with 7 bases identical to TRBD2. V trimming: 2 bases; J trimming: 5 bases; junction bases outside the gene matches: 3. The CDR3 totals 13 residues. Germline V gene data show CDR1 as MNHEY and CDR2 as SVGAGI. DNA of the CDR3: TGTGCCAGCAGTTACGGGCTAGCGGACGAGCAGTACTTC. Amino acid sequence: CASSYGLADEQYF.

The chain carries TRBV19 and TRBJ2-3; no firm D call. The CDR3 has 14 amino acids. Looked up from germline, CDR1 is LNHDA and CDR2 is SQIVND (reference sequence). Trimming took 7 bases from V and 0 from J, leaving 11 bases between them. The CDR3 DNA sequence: TGTGCCAGTATGGCACAGACTAGCACAGATACGCAGTATTTT. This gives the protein CASMAQTSTDTQYF. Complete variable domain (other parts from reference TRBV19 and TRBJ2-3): DGGITQSPKYLFRKEGQNVTLSCEQNLNHDAMYWYRQDPGQGLRLIYYSQIVNDFQKGDIAEGYSVSREKKESFPLTVTSAQKNPTAFYLCASMAQTSTDTQYFGPGTRLTVL.

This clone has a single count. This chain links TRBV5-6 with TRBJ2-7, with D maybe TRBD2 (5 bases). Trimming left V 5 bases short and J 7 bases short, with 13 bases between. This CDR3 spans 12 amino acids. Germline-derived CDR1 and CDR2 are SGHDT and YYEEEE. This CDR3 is CASSLPPGEQYF. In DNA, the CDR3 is TGTGCCAGCAGTCTCCCGCCGGGGGAGCAGTACTTC.

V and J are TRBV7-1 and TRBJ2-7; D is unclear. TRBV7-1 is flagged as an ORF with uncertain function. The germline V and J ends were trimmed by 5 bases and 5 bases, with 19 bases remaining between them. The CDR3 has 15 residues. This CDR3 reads CASSSQGGFPHEQYF. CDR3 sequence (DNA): TGTGCCAGCAGCAGTCAAGGTGGCTTCCCCCACGAGCAGTACTTC.

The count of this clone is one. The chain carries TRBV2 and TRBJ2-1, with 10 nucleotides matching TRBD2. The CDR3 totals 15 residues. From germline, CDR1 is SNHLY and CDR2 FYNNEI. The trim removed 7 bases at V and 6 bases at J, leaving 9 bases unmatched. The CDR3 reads CASTPEAGGVNEQFF. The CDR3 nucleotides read TGTGCCAGCACCCCGGAAGCGGGAGGGGTCAATGAGCAGTTCTTC. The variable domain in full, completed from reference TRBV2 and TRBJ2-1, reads EPEVTQTPSHQVTQMGQEVILRCVPISNHLYFYWYRQILGQKVEFLVSFYNNEISEKSEIFDDQFSVERPDGSNFTLKIRSTKLEDSAMYFCASTPEAGGVNEQFFGPGTRLTVL.

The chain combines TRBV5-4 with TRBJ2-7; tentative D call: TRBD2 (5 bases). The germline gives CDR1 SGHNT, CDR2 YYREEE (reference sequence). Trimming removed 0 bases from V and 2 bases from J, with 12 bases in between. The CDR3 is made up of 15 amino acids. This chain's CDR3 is CASSLGGSVPYEQYF. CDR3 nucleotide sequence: TGTGCCAGCAGCTTGGGTGGGAGCGTCCCCTACGAGCAGTACTTC.

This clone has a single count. The CDR3 DNA reads as TGCGCCAGCACCAAAAGCCCCGGGACAGAGATCTACGAGCAGTACTTC. It encodes CASTKSPGTEIYEQYF. This chain uses TRBV5-1 with TRBJ2-7; TRBD1 aligns across 7 bases. V shed 6 bases and J 3 bases; nucleotides not matched to a gene: 15. CDR3 size: 16 residues. Germline V gene sequence: CDR1 SGHRS, CDR2 YFSETQ. Full variable domain (rest looked up from reference TRBV5-1 and TRBJ2-7): KAGVTQTPRYLIKTRGQQVTLSCSPISGHRSVSWYQQTPGQGLQFLFEYFSETQRNKGNFPGRFSGRQFSNSRSEMNVSTLELGDSALYLCASTKSPGTEIYEQYFGPGTRLTVT.

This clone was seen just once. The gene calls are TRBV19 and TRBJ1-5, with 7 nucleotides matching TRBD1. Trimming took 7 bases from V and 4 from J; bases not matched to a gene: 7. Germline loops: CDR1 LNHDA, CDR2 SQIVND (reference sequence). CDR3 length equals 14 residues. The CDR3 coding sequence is TGTGCCAGTAACACGGGACAGTATAATCAGCCCCAGCATTTT. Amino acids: CASNTGQYNQPQHF.

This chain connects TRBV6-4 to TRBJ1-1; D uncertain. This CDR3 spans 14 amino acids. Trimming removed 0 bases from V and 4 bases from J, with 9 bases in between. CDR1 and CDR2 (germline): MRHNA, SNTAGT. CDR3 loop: CASSDSPVSTEAFF. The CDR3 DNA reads TGTGCCAGCAGTGACTCGCCCGTTAGCACTGAAGCTTTCTTT.

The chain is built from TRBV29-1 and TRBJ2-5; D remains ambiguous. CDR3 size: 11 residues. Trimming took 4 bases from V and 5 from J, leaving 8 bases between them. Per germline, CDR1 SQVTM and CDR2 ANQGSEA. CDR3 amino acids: CSVVLMETQYF. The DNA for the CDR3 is TGCAGCGTTGTTCTGATGGAGACCCAGTACTTC.

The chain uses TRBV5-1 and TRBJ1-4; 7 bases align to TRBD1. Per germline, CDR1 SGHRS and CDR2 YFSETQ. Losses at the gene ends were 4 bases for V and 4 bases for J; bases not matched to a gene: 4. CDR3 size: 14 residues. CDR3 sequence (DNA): TGCGCCAGCAGCCTGACAGGGAATAATGAAAAACTGTTTTTT. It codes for CASSLTGNNEKLFF.

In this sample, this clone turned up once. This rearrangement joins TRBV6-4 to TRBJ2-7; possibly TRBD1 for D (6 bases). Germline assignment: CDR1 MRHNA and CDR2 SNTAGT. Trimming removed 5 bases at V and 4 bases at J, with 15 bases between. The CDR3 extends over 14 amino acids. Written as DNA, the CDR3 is TGTGCCAGCAGTTACTTACAGGGAAGATACGAGCAGTACTTC. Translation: CASSYLQGRYEQYF.

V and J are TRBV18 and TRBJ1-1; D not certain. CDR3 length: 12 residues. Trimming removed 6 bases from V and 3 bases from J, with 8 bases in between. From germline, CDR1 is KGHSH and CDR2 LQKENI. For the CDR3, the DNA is TGTGCCAGCTCTGCCCTGTACACTGAAGCTTTCTTT. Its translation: CASSALYTEAFF.

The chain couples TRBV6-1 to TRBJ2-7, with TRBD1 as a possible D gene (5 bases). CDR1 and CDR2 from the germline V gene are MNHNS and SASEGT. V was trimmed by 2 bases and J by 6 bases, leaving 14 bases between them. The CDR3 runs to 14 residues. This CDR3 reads CASSEYKDQGEQYF. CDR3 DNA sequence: TGTGCCAGCAGTGAATACAAGGATCAGGGCGAGCAGTACTTC.

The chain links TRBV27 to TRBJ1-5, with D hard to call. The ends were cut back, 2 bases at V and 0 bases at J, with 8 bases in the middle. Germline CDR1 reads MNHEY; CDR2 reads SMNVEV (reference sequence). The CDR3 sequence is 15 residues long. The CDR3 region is CASSLDGYSNQPQHF. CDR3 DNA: TGTGCCAGCAGTTTAGACGGGTATAGCAATCAGCCCCAGCATTTT.

This CDR3 reads CASSSGLAGAYEQYF. The CDR3 DNA reads TGTGCCAGCAGTTCTGGACTAGCGGGGGCCTACGAGCAGTACTTC. The chain employs TRBV6-5 and TRBJ2-5; 13 bases are a match to TRBD2. The J call may be incorrect, as the DNA end agrees better with TRBJ2-7. Germline V gene sequence: CDR1 MNHEY, CDR2 SVGAGI. The length of the CDR3 is 15 residues.